This T cell receptor (beta chain) appears in the sequencing data of a study of CD8 T cells in Susac syndrome. This CDR3 is 11 amino acids long. Between the trimmed V and J ends, which lost 5 bases and 13 bases, there was a span of 12 bases. An amount of RNA that ranged from about 0.45 to 1 ug was reverse transcribed with random hexamers. TCR beta CDR3 was amplified by immunoSEQ covering 54 Vbeta and 13 Jbeta. TCRdb re-called the immunoSEQ multiplex PCR reads through MiXCR, storing one row per CDR3 protein. In the table there are 200,000 or so distinct CDR3 sequences, about 95% of which are singletons. In regard to this clonotype: Its antigen remains unknown.

Study results and caveats: A relatively small number of individuals underwent TCR sequencing and HLA analysis.

High-throughput TCR beta sequencing covered peripheral CD8+ and CD4+ T cells. Through negative isolation, CD4+ and CD8+ T cells were obtained, while TEMRA cells were enriched using FACS. The sequence was collected from a human donor with multiple sclerosis. V gene TRBV12-3 or TRBV12-4 combines with J gene TRBJ2-1; maybe TRBD1 (6 bases). The sequenced sample was CD4+ T cells from PBMCs. The CDR3 DNA reads TGTGCCAGCAGTCCAGAGGACAGACAGTTCTTC. It codes for CASSPEDRQFF.